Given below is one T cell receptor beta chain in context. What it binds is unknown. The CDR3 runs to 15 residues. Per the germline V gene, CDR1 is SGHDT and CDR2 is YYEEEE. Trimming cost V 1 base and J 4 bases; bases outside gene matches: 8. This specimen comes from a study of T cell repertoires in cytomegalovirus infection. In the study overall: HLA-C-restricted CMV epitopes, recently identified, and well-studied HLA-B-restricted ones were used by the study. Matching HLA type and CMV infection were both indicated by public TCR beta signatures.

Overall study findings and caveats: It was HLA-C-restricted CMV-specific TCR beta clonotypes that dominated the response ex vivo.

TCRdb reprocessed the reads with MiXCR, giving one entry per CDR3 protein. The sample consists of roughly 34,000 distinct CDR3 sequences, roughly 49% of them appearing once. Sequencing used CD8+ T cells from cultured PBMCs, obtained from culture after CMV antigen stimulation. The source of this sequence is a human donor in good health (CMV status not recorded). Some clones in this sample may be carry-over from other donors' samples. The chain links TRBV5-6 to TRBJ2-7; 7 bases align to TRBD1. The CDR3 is CASSLTNRGWYEQYF. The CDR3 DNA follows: TGTGCCAGCAGCTTGACTAACAGGGGATGGTACGAGCAGTACTTC.